This entry lists 30 T cell receptor beta chains sequenced from one sample in a study of T cells in women clearing cervical HPV infection. Only in-frame clones appear in the TCRdb table, and some are missing; sequencing was by immunoSEQ multiplex PCR. The sample includes some 46,000 clones. The sample comprised blood buffy coat. Receptor source: a woman between 18 and 69 years old with a cervical HPV16 infection that either progressed to CIN3+ or cleared (not recorded which).

As for this clone: The read is 3 residues too short to cover the CDR3 end, so that end is filled in from the germline J gene. The chain couples TRBV7-9 to TRBJ1-5; possible D gene TRBD1, 6 bases. This CDR3 is 15 amino acids long. The V and J ends lost 5 bases and 4 bases respectively, with 15 bases between them. CDR1 and CDR2 from the germline V gene are SEHNR and FQNEAQ (reference sequence). The CDR3 is CASSKWDTENQPQHF. Partial CDR3 DNA: TGTGCCAGCAGCAAATGGGACACCGAGAATCAGCCC.

CDR3 bases read: TGTGCCAGTAGCCAGGGGGCAGAGACC. Protein sequence: CASSQGAET. The CDR3 in full is CASSQGAETQYF. This chain links TRBV19 with TRBJ2-5, with 8 positions matching TRBD1. The read terminates 3 residues before the CDR3 end, so the remaining end is supplied by the germline J gene. The ends lost 6 bases at V and 4 bases at J; junction bases unmatched: 1. The CDR3 covers 12 residues. Germline V CDR1 and CDR2: LNHDA, SQIVND (reference sequence).

About this clone: The CDR3 goes on 3 residues after the read ends, and that part is filled in from the germline J gene. The chain has TRBV12-3 or TRBV12-4 and TRBJ2-7; 10 bases map to TRBD1. The CDR3 runs to 14 residues. V gave up 4 bases and J gave up 5 bases; unmatched junction bases: 5. The CDR3 loop reads CASSWDRGEDEQYF. CDR3 bases read: TGTGCCAGCAGTTGGGACAGGGGTGAGGACGAG.

This CDR3 is CSARALTEAGELFF. CDR3 bases read: TGCAGTGCTAGAGCCCTCACAGAGGCCGGGGAG. The chain has TRBV20-1 and TRBJ2-2; no definite D call. Sequencing ends 3 residues short of the CDR3 end; the germline J gene provides the rest. V lost 1 base, J lost 6 bases, and 12 bases lay in between. Germline V gene lookup returns CDR1 DFQATT and CDR2 SNEGSKA (reference sequence). The CDR3 totals 14 residues.

The CDR3 DNA, read in part, is TGTGCCAGCAGCTTGGAACTAGCGGGAGGTCGGAATGAG. It translates to CASSLELAGGRNE. The CDR3 reads in full as CASSLELAGGRNEQFF. The chain is built from TRBV7-3 and TRBJ2-1; the match to TRBD2 covers 12 bases. The CDR3 end is not reached by the read, which stops 3 residues before it; the germline J gene fills it in. V lost 3 bases and J lost 7; bases outside the gene matches: 7. Germline V gives CDR1 SGHTA, CDR2 FQGTGA. This CDR3 has 16 residues.

As for this clone: The CDR3 is cut off 3 residues early in the read; its end comes from the germline J gene. The V gene is TRBV7-2, the J gene TRBJ2-7; D uncertain. Germline-derived CDR1 and CDR2 are SGHTA and FQGNSA. The CDR3 spans 13 residues. The V end lost 2 bases, the J end lost 3 bases, and 8 bases lay between the germline ends. The CDR3 loop reads CASSLTDFYEQYF. The part of the CDR3 DNA that was read is TGTGCCAGCAGCTTAACCGACTTCTACGAG.

As concerns this clone: Read data end 3 residues before the CDR3 end; the end is taken from the germline J gene. The chain joins TRBV2 to TRBJ2-3; D not certain. V lost 6 bases to trimming and J lost 6 bases, with 19 bases between them. The CDR3 is 15 residues long. Germline CDR1 is SNHLY and CDR2 is FYNNEI. The part of the CDR3 DNA that was read is TGTGCCAGCAGGTTGGGTGACGGGTTTGCGGATACG. This sequence encodes CASRLGDGFADT. The whole CDR3 sequence reads CASRLGDGFADTQYF.

The CDR3: CASSLSDTQYF. CDR3 DNA, as far as it was read: TGTGCCAGCTCATTATCGGATACG. This sequence joins TRBV18 and TRBJ2-3; no reliable D call. The read ends 3 residues shy of where the CDR3 ends; the end is completed using the germline J gene. V was clipped by 5 bases and J by 6 bases, with 6 bases between them. Germline V gene sequence: CDR1 KGHSH, CDR2 LQKENI. This CDR3 is 11 amino acids long.

The part of the CDR3 DNA that was read is TGTGCCAAGAAGAGCGGGAGGACCTACAATGAG. It translates to CAKKSGRTYNE. The entire CDR3 protein is CAKKSGRTYNEQFF. J is TRBJ2-1 and V is TRBV6-4; TRBD2 matches 9 bases. The sequence runs out 3 residues before the end of the CDR3; the remainder is reconstructed from the germline J gene. Looked up from germline, CDR1 is MRHNA and CDR2 is SNTAGT. V lost 10 bases and J lost 2; bases outside the gene matches: 6. The CDR3 covers 14 residues.

Concerning this clone itself: From the germline J gene comes the end of the CDR3, since the read stops 3 residues before it. This chain uses TRBV5-1 with TRBJ2-1; 8 bases are shared with TRBD2. Trimming cost V 0 bases and J 7 bases; bases outside gene matches: 6. Looked up from germline, CDR1 is SGHRS and CDR2 is YFSETQ. The length of the CDR3 is 15 residues. The CDR3 loop is CASSLAAGGQNEQFF. CDR3 bases read: TGCGCCAGCAGCTTGGCGGCGGGGGGTCAAAATGAG.

Points on this clone: The sequence runs out 3 residues before the end of the CDR3; the remainder is reconstructed from the germline J gene. V and J are TRBV19 and TRBJ2-7; 10 nucleotides match TRBD2. CDR3 size: 16 residues. With V trimmed by 3 bases and J by 2 bases, 7 bases remained unmatched. Germline V gene sequence: CDR1 LNHDA, CDR2 SQIVND (reference sequence). CDR3 loop: CASSIASSGSPYEQYF. The DNA read from the CDR3 is TGTGCCAGTAGTATTGCCTCTAGCGGGAGCCCCTACGAG.

Remarks on this clone: The missing CDR3 end, 3 residues past where the read stops, is filled in from the germline J gene. This chain joins TRBV5-5 and TRBJ2-5; no clear D gene. Germline-derived CDR1 and CDR2 are SGHKS and YYEKEE (reference sequence). The CDR3 runs 12 residues. Trimming pared 0 bases from V and 3 bases from J, leaving 3 bases between. The CDR3 sequence is CASSLAEETQYF. The CDR3 bases that were read are TGTGCCAGCAGCTTGGCCGAAGAGACC. Together with reference TRBV5-5 and TRBJ2-5, the CDR3 gives the full variable domain: DAGVTQSPTHLIKTRGQQVTLRCSPISGHKSVSWYQQVLGQGPQFIFQYYEKEERGRGNFPDRFSARQFPNYSSELNVNALLLGDSALYLCASSLAEETQYFGPGTRLLVL.

About this clone itself: Read sequence stops 3 residues before the CDR3 end, and the germline J gene provides the missing end. J is TRBJ1-6 and V is TRBV29-1, with D perhaps TRBD1 (6 bases). V dropped 7 bases and J dropped 8 bases, with 15 bases sitting between them. Looked up from germline, CDR1 is SQVTM and CDR2 is ANQGSEA. The CDR3 has 13 amino acids. The CDR3 loop is CSAGDTTDSPLHF. CDR3 DNA, as far as it was read: TGCAGCGCCGGGGACACGACAGATTCACCC.

CDR3 loop: CASKVGLRTDTYTF. Partial CDR3 DNA: TGTGCCAGTAAAGTGGGGTTAAGGACAGATACC. V usage is TRBV19 and J usage is TRBJ1-2, with D maybe TRBD1 (6 bases). Sequencing ends 3 residues short of the CDR3 end; the germline J gene provides the rest. Germline CDR1 reads LNHDA; CDR2 reads SQIVND (reference sequence). CDR3 length equals 14 residues.

Notes on this clone: The CDR3 is cut off 3 residues early in the read; its end comes from the germline J gene. V gene TRBV5-1 combines with J gene TRBJ2-5; 11 bases map to TRBD1. The CDR3 length is 16 residues. Germline CDR1 is SGHRS and CDR2 is YFSETQ. V shed 2 bases, J shed 1 base, and the junction held 4 bases outside the gene matches. This chain's CDR3 is CASSFTGTGGQETQYF. The sequenced CDR3 bases are TGCGCCAGCAGCTTTACCGGGACAGGGGGCCAAGAGACC.

Note on this clone: The read terminates 3 residues ahead of where the CDR3 ends, so the germline J gene completes it. The chain couples TRBV30 to TRBJ1-5; D is unclear. The CDR3 is 13 residues long. Germline V lookup: CDR1 GTSNPN, CDR2 SVGIG (reference sequence). V was cut by 0 bases and J by 2 bases, with 5 bases left in between. This CDR3 reads CAWSVAGNQPQHF. The sequenced CDR3 bases are TGTGCCTGGAGTGTAGCGGGCAATCAGCCC.

About this clone: The read halts 3 residues ahead of the CDR3 end, with the missing end drawn from the germline J gene. The chain couples TRBV19 to TRBJ2-5; possibly TRBD2 for D (5 bases). Germline lookup yields CDR1 LNHDA and CDR2 SQIVND (reference sequence). This CDR3 is 15 amino acids long. V was pared by 3 bases and J by 2 bases, with 13 bases between. The DNA read from the CDR3 is TGTGCCAGTAGTATGCTAGCCGGCGGGCAAGAGACC. It specifies CASSMLAGGQET. The entire CDR3 reads CASSMLAGGQETQYF.

With regard to this clone: The read halts 3 residues ahead of the CDR3 end, with the missing end drawn from the germline J gene. The rearrangement uses TRBV19 and TRBJ1-2; D possibly corresponds to TRBD1 (6 bases). The CDR3 contains 16 residues. The germline V gene encodes CDR1 LNHDA and CDR2 SQIVND (reference sequence). The CDR3 protein is CASSIGGGRSYNDYTF. The CDR3 bases that were read are TGTGCCAGTAGTATTGGCGGGGGCCGCTCCTACAATGAC.

About this clone itself: One junction end disagrees with the germline gene, perhaps due to a read error. The observed sequence ends 3 residues before the CDR3 terminus, with the missing tail filled in from the germline J gene. Other nucleotide sequences from this sample produce the same CDR3. The chain joins TRBV2 to TRBJ1-3; D call uncertain. The CDR3 consists of 13 residues. CDR1 and CDR2 (germline): SNHLY, FYNNEI. CDR3: CASSEALGYTIYF. CDR3 DNA (partial): TGTGCCAGCAGTGAAGCGCTCGGGTACACG.

CDR3 amino acids: CSARASGGQETQYF. Partial CDR3 DNA: TGCAGTGCTAGGGCTAGCGGGGGCCAAGAGACC. The chain is built from TRBV20-1 and TRBJ2-5; 10 bases map to TRBD2. The observed sequence ends 3 residues before the CDR3 terminus, with the missing tail filled in from the germline J gene. Germline lookup yields CDR1 DFQATT and CDR2 SNEGSKA (reference sequence). Trimming took 3 bases from V and 1 from J; bases not matched to a gene: 2. The CDR3 loop spans 14 amino acids.

In regard to this clone: The DNA ends 3 residues before the CDR3 does, and the rest of the CDR3 is filled in from the germline J gene. J is TRBJ2-7 and V is TRBV6-2 or TRBV6-3; the match to TRBD1 covers 9 bases. J gave up 1 base and V 6 bases, and 4 bases lay outside the gene matches. CDR1 MNHEY and CDR2 SVGEGT come from the germline V gene. This CDR3 contains 14 residues. The part of the CDR3 DNA that was read is TGTGCCAGCAGGAGGACAGGGGTGTCCTACGAG. Translating gives CASRRTGVSYE. The whole CDR3 sequence reads CASRRTGVSYEQYF.

CDR3 DNA (partial): TGTGCCTGGAGTGTACGGGGCAATCAGCCC. Its protein product is CAWSVRGNQP. The full-length CDR3 reads as CAWSVRGNQPQHF. The chain joins TRBV30 to TRBJ1-5; D unclear. Sequencing ends 3 residues short of the CDR3 end; the germline J gene provides the rest. The V and J ends lost 0 bases and 2 bases respectively, with 5 bases between them. Germline values: CDR1 GTSNPN, CDR2 SVGIG (reference sequence). This CDR3 is built from 13 residues.

Comment on this clone: The read halts 3 residues ahead of the CDR3 end, with the missing end drawn from the germline J gene. This chain links TRBV19 with TRBJ2-3, with D perhaps TRBD2 (6 bases). Trimming removed 5 bases at V and 1 base at J, with 16 bases between. This CDR3 region has 16 residues. The V gene's germline CDR1 is LNHDA and CDR2 SQIVND (reference sequence). The CDR3 sequence: CASSLGIQRGTDTQYF. Partial CDR3 DNA: TGTGCCAGTAGTCTTGGGATCCAGCGGGGCACAGATACG.

Concerning this clone itself: The read terminates 3 residues ahead of where the CDR3 ends, so the germline J gene completes it. The chain is built from TRBV7-2 and TRBJ2-2, with D possibly TRBD1 on 6 matching bases. Germline V CDR1 and CDR2: SGHTA, FQGNSA. The V end lost 1 base, the J end lost 6 bases, and 12 bases lay between the germline ends. The CDR3 covers 15 residues. The part of the CDR3 DNA that was read is TGTGCCAGCAGCTTAGTCCGGACAGTCCCCGGGGAG. Amino acids: CASSLVRTVPGE. The complete CDR3 protein is CASSLVRTVPGELFF.

Notes on this clone: Coverage ceases 3 residues before the CDR3 finishes, and the germline J gene fills in the end. Within the sample, other DNA sequences also encode this same CDR3. The chain recombines TRBV7-6 with TRBJ2-5; 11 bases align to TRBD2. The CDR3 has 16 residues. Germline V gene lookup returns CDR1 SGHVS and CDR2 FNYEAQ. V was pared by 1 base and J by 1 base, with 2 bases of the junction left unmatched. The chain's CDR3 is CASSLVLAGGQETQYF. CDR3 DNA, as far as it was read: TGTGCCAGCAGCTTAGTTCTAGCGGGGGGCCAAGAGACC. Combining the CDR3 with reference TRBV7-6 and TRBJ2-5 gives the whole variable domain GAGVSQSPRYKVTKRGQDVALRCDPISGHVSLYWYRQALGQGPEFLTYFNYEAQQDKSGLPNDRFSAERPEGSISTLTIQRTEQRDSAMYRCASSLVLAGGQETQYFGPGTRLLVL.

Worth noting for this clone: From the germline J gene comes the end of the CDR3, since the read stops 3 residues before it. The chain uses TRBV5-1 and TRBJ2-1; TRBD1 aligns across 10 bases. This CDR3 has 16 amino acids. Trimming cost V 0 bases and J 1 base; bases outside gene matches: 1. Germline V gene sequence: CDR1 SGHRS, CDR2 YFSETQ. The sequenced part of the CDR3 DNA is TGCGCCAGCAGCTTGGAGGGACAGGGGTCCTACAATGAG. The encoded protein is CASSLEGQGSYNE. The whole CDR3 sequence reads CASSLEGQGSYNEQFF.

Worth noting for this clone: The read is 3 residues too short to cover the CDR3 end, so that end is filled in from the germline J gene. The J gene is TRBJ2-1, the V gene TRBV7-2; D is unclear. Germline CDR1 and CDR2: SGHTA and FQGNSA. This CDR3 spans 14 amino acids. V lost 6 bases and J lost 0, with 9 bases in between. CDR3 amino acids: CASRAPSSYNEQFF. CDR3 DNA (partial): TGTGCCAGCAGAGCGCCGAGCTCCTACAATGAG.

Comments on this clone: The CDR3 goes on 3 residues after the read ends, and that part is filled in from the germline J gene. The V and J genes are TRBV4-2 and TRBJ2-5, with 12 bases aligning to TRBD2. CDR3 length equals 17 residues. Germline CDR1 is LGHNA and CDR2 is YNFKEQ. V shed 0 bases, J shed 2 bases, and the junction held 4 bases outside the gene matches. The sequenced part of the CDR3 DNA is TGTGCCAGCAGCCAAGACGGGGGGACTAGCGGGCAAGAGACC. Translating it yields CASSQDGGTSGQET. The CDR3 in full is CASSQDGGTSGQETQYF.

A word on this clone: The read terminates 3 residues before the CDR3 end, so the remaining end is supplied by the germline J gene. The V and J genes are TRBV7-6 and TRBJ2-3, with D perhaps TRBD1 (5 bases). The CDR3 has 14 residues. In germline, CDR1 is SGHVS, CDR2 FNYEAQ. The CDR3 sequence is CASSLGGGQETQYF. Incomplete CDR3 DNA: TGTGCCAGCAGCTTAGGGGGTGGACAAGAGACG.

About this clone: The read ends 3 residues shy of where the CDR3 ends; the end is completed using the germline J gene. This chain connects TRBV10-3 to TRBJ2-1; 7 nucleotides align to TRBD1. Germline trimming cut 6 bases from V and 5 bases from J; bases unmatched to any gene: 1. Germline CDR1 reads ENHRY; CDR2 reads SYGVKD. This CDR3 has 12 residues. The CDR3 bases that were read are TGTGCCATCAGCGGACAGGACAATGAG. It codes for CAISGQDNE. The entire CDR3 reads CAISGQDNEQFF.